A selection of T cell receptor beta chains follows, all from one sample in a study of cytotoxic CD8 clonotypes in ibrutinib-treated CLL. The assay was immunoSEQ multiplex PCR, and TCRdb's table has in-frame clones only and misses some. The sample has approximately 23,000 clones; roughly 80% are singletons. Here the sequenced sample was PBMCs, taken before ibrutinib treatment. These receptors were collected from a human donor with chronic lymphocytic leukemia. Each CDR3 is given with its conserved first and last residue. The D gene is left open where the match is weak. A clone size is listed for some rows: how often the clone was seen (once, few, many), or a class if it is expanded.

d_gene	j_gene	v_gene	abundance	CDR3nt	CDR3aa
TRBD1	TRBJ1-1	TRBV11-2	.	TGTGCCAGCAGCCCCGAGGACAGGGTTGCTTTCTTT	CASSPEDRVAFF
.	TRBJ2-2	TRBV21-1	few	TGTGCCAGCAGCGTATGCTACCGGGGAGCTGTTTTT	CASSVCYRGAVF
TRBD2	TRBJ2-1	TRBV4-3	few	TGCGCCAGCAGCCAAGAAGGACTAGCGAGATACAATGAGCAGTTCTTC	CASSQEGLARYNEQFF
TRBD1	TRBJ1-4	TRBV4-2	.	TGTGCCAGCAGCCAAGATGTCGCACAGGGGGCTAATGAAAAACTGTTTTTT	CASSQDVAQGANEKLFF
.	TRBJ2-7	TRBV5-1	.	TGCGCCAGCAGCTCAGGGCCCCCGGTTAGCGAGCAGTACTTC	CASSSGPPVSEQYF
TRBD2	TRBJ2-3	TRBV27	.	TGTGCCAGCAGTCCGAGACTAGCCCCAGATACGCAGTATTTT	CASSPRLAPDTQYF
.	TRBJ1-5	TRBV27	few	TGTGCCAGCAGTTTAGACAGCTATAGCAATCAGCCCCAGCATTTT	CASSLDSYSNQPQHF
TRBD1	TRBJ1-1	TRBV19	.	TGTGCCAGTACCATGGGGACAGGGACTACTGAAGCTTTCTTT	CASTMGTGTTEAFF
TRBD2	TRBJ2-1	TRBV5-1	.	TGCGCCAGCAGCCCTCCGGGACTAGCGGTAGGTAATGAGCAGTTCTTC	CASSPPGLAVGNEQFF
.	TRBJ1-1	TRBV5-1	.	TGCGCCAGCAGCACGGGGTCTGCGACTGAAGCTTTCTTT	CASSTGSATEAFF
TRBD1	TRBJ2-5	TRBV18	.	TGTGCCAGCTCACGGGACAGGGAAGAGACCCAGTACTTC	CASSRDREETQYF
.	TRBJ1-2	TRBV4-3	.	TGCGCCAGCAGCCCTACTCTGGACCCGAACTATGGCTACACCTTC	CASSPTLDPNYGYTF
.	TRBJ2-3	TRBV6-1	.	TGTGCCAGCAGGCAGGGTGGAATAGATACGCAGTATTTT	CASRQGGIDTQYF
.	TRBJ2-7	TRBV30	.	TGTGCCTGGAGTACTGGCGTCCTCTCCTACGAGCAGTACTTC	CAWSTGVLSYEQYF
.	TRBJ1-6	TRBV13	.	TGTGCCAGCAGCGCGGACCCTCCGGGTTCACCCCTCCACTTT	CASSADPPGSPLHF
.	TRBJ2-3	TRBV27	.	TGTGCCAGCAGAAGGGGACATAGCACAGATACGCAGTATTTT	CASRRGHSTDTQYF
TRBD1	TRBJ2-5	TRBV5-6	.	TGTGCCAGCAGCGGGCTGAGACAGGGATTCCAAGAGACCCAGTACTTC	CASSGLRQGFQETQYF
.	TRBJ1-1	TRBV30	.	TGTGCCTGGACAGACCGCATGAACACTGAAGCTTTCTTT	CAWTDRMNTEAFF
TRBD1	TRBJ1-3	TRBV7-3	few	TGTGCCAGCAGCTTGGACAGGGGAAACACCATATATTTT	CASSLDRGNTIYF
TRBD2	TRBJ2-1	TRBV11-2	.	TGTGCCAGCAGCTTCGGGACTAGCGAAGTCAGTGAGCAGTTCTTC	CASSFGTSEVSEQFF
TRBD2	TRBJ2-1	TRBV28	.	TGTGCCAGCAGGTACCTAGCGGGAGGAAGCTACAATGAGCAGTTCTTC	CASRYLAGGSYNEQFF
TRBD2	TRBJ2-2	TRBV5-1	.	TGCGCCAGCAGCCCCACCGGAGCTAGCGGAGATCGACCCGGGGAGCTGTTTTTT	CASSPTGASGDRPGELFF
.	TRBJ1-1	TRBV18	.	TGTGCCAGCTCACCACGTGGGGGGGGGAACACTGAAGCTTTCTTT	CASSPRGGGNTEAFF
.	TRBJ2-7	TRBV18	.	TGTGCCAGCTCACCCGGGGAGTCCTACGAGCAGTACTTC	CASSPGESYEQYF
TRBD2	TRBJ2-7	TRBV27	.	TGTGCCAGCAGTTTAAGGGGAGGGGCGATCTCCTACGAGCAGTACTTC	CASSLRGGAISYEQYF
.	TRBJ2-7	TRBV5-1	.	TGCGCCAGCAGCTTGGAGTACGGGGAGGAGCAGTACTTC	CASSLEYGEEQYF
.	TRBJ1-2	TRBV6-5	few	TGTGCCAGCAGATACCCAGACAGCTATGGCTACACCTTC	CASRYPDSYGYTF
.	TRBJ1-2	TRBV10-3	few	TGTGCCATCACCCGGGGATACGGGCTATATGGCTACACCTTC	CAITRGYGLYGYTF
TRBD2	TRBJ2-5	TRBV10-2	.	TGCGCCAGCAGTGAGTCGGGGCTAGCGGGAGGGGGAGAGACCCAGTACTTC	CASSESGLAGGGETQYF
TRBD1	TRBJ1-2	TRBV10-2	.	TGCGCCAGCAGTGAACAGGGGTTGGGCTACACCTTC	CASSEQGLGYTF
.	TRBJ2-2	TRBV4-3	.	TGCGCCAGCAGCCAAGTCGGGGTAGACACCGGGGAGCTGTTTTTT	CASSQVGVDTGELFF
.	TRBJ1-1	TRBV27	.	TGTGCCAGCAGTTTATACGCGGTGAACACTGAAGCTTTCTTT	CASSLYAVNTEAFF
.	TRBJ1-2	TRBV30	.	TGTGCCGGTGACGGACACTATGGCTACACCTTC	CAGDGHYGYTF
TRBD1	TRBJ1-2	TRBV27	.	TGTGCCAGCAGGGATAGCAGGGGGCAATATGGCTACACCTTC	CASRDSRGQYGYTF
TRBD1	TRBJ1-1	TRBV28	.	TGTGCCAGCAGTCGGTACCTGACAGGGAGCACTGAAGCTTTCTTT	CASSRYLTGSTEAFF
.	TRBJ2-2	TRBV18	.	TGTGCCAGCTCACTGGGGGCCACCGGGGAGCTGTTTTTT	CASSLGATGELFF
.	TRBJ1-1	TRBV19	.	TGTGCCAGTAGCCGCTACGGGGACACTGAAGCTTTCTTT	CASSRYGDTEAFF
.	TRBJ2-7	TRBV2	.	TGTGCCAGCAGGGGCGTTGGAGGATACGAGCAGTACTTC	CASRGVGGYEQYF
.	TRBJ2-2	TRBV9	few	TGTGCCAGCAGCGAGGGGGTGGCCTGGGGAACCGGGGAGCTGTTTTTT	CASSEGVAWGTGELFF
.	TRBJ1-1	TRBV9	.	TGTGCCAGCAGCGTAGCCCCCGGACTGGGAGCGGACACTGAAGCTTTCTTT	CASSVAPGLGADTEAFF
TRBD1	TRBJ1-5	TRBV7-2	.	TGTGCCAGCAGCTACCTACAGGGGGCAGGTCAGCCCCAGCATTTT	CASSYLQGAGQPQHF
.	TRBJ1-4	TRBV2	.	TGTGCCAGCAGTGTTACACTCGGACCTAATGAAAAACTGTTTTTT	CASSVTLGPNEKLFF
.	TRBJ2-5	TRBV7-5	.	TGTGCCAGAAGCTTAGGGGGTAAAGAGACCCAGTACTTC	CARSLGGKETQYF
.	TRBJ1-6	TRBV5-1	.	TGCGCCAGCAGCTTGGGGCAGAATAATTCACCCCTCCACTTT	CASSLGQNNSPLHF
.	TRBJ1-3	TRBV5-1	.	TGCGCCAGCAGCTTGGGTCCGGGAGGGGTGTATGCTGGAAACACCATATATTTT	CASSLGPGGVYAGNTIYF
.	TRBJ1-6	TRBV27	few	TGTGCCAGCACGAGGGGGAGGGCCGGCTATAATTCACCCCTCCACTTT	CASTRGRAGYNSPLHF
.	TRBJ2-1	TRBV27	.	TGTGCCAGCAGTTTAATTCCTACCCGGTACACCTACAATGAGCAGTTCTTC	CASSLIPTRYTYNEQFF
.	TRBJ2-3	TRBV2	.	TGTGCCAGCAGTGAATACAATGTGGGCAATACGCAGTATTTT	CASSEYNVGNTQYF
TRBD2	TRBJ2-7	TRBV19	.	TGTGCCAGTAGTATTGGCGGGAGCCACGAGCAGTACTTC	CASSIGGSHEQYF
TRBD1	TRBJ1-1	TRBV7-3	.	TGTGCCAGCAGCTTAGGGACAGGGGGCGCGAGCACTGAAGCTTTCTTT	CASSLGTGGASTEAFF
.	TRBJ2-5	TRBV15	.	TGTGCCACCAGCACTGGGGCCAGGGGTGGGGAGACCCAGTACTTC	CATSTGARGGETQYF
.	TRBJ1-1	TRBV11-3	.	TGTGCCAGCAGCTTACGGCAGGGGACCTCGGGCACTGAAGCTTTCTTT	CASSLRQGTSGTEAFF
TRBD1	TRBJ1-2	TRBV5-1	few	TGCGCCAGCAGCCTCACAGGGGGCTTCTATGGCTACACCTTC	CASSLTGGFYGYTF
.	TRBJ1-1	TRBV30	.	TGTGCCTGGAGTGGGGCAGTAAACACTGAAGCTTTCTTT	CAWSGAVNTEAFF
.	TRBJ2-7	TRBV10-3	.	TGTGCCATCAGTGAGTCGACCGGGACTCAGACCTACGAGCAGTACTTC	CAISESTGTQTYEQYF
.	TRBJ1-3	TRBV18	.	TGTGCCAGCTCACCAAAGACGGCGGACTCTGGAAACACCATATATTTT	CASSPKTADSGNTIYF
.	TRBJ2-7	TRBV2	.	TGTGCCAGCAGTGAAGTGGGAGTGCAGTACTTC	CASSEVGVQYF
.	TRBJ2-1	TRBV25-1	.	TGTGCCAGCAGTGAACGGTACTACAATGAGCAGTTCTTC	CASSERYYNEQFF
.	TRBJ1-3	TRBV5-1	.	TGCGCCAGCAGCTTGGTCGGGGAAATGATCTCTGGAAACACCATATATTTT	CASSLVGEMISGNTIYF
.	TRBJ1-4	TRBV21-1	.	TGTGCCAGCATAGGAACAGGGGGAAATGAAAAACTGTTTTTT	CASIGTGGNEKLFF